One and the same sample provided the 6 T cell receptor beta chains below, sequenced in a study of human T cells and chemical hapten exposure. Via MiXCR, TCRdb re-called the RACE reads, giving one row per CDR3 protein. This repertoire shows nearly 350,000 distinct CDR3 sequences, about 7% found once; its top ten account for roughly 8%. Time point reported: patch test 1, 2 weeks after DPC sensitization. Noted treatment: therapeutic diphenylcyclopropenone sensitization with weekly scalp DPC. Material: whole blood, obtained in connection with sensitization to the hapten diphenylcyclopropenone (DPC). The receptors stem from a woman between 18 and 30 years old with alopecia areata. Some clones in this sample may be carry-over from other donors' samples.

Ten or more counts support this clonotype. The rearrangement uses TRBV3-1 and TRBJ2-7; D gene ambiguous. This CDR3 is built from 13 residues. Germline-derived CDR1 and CDR2 are LGHDT and YNNKEL (reference sequence). The V end lost 4 bases, the J end lost 7 bases, and 14 bases lay between the germline ends. The DNA for the CDR3 is TGTGCCAGCAGCCTCTTTTCCGGTTTTGAGCAGTACTTC. This codes for CASSLFSGFEQYF.

V and J are TRBV20-1 and TRBJ2-2; perhaps TRBD2 as D (6 bases). The ends were cut back, 0 bases at V and 4 bases at J, with 12 bases in the middle. Per the germline V gene, CDR1 is DFQATT and CDR2 is SNEGSKA (reference sequence). The CDR3 loop spans 15 amino acids. DNA for the CDR3: TGCAGTGCTAGAGATCCCGGGGGTGGCACCGGGGAGCTGTTTTTT. Translated, it gives CSARDPGGGTGELFF.

This clonotype was observed many times. The chain links TRBV10-3 to TRBJ2-6; D ambiguous. Germline V gene data show CDR1 as ENHRY and CDR2 as SYGVKD. V was shortened by 3 bases and J by 4 bases, with 22 bases between the two germline ends. The CDR3 consists of 19 residues. The CDR3 protein is CAISDRGRSARLGANVLTF. DNA for the CDR3: TGTGCCATCAGTGACCGAGGACGGTCTGCCAGATTGGGGGCCAACGTCCTGACTTTC.

The chain recombines TRBV20-1 with TRBJ1-1; TRBD1 matches at 7 bases. This CDR3 contains 13 residues. With 1 base clipped from V and 5 bases from J, the junction kept 4 bases outside the gene matches. Germline V gene lookup returns CDR1 DFQATT and CDR2 SNEGSKA (reference sequence). CDR3 DNA sequence: TGCAGTGCTAGAGGACAGGGAGGAACTGAAGCTTTCTTT. Translation: CSARGQGGTEAFF.

J is TRBJ1-2 and V is TRBV19; tentative D call: TRBD1 (5 bases). There are 14 residues in the CDR3. Germline CDR1 LNHDA, CDR2 SQIVND (reference sequence). Trimming cost V 5 bases and J 2 bases, with 12 bases left between them. CDR3 nucleotide sequence: TGTGCCAGTAGTCCTCGGGGCACGAACTATGGCTACACCTTC. Translating gives CASSPRGTNYGYTF. The full variable domain, its missing parts supplied by reference TRBV19 and TRBJ1-2, is DGGITQSPKYLFRKEGQNVTLSCEQNLNHDAMYWYRQDPGQGLRLIYYSQIVNDFQKGDIAEGYSVSREKKESFPLTVTSAQKNPTAFYLCASSPRGTNYGYTFGSGTRLTVV.

The chain recombines TRBV4-1 with TRBJ1-2; no definite D call. V was cut by 1 base and J by 0 bases, with 15 bases left in between. The CDR3 is 17 amino acids. Germline V CDR1 and CDR2: MGHRA, YSYEKL. CDR3 nucleotide sequence: TGCGCCAGCAGCCAAGCTCGAGAGACGGAAGCTAACTATGGCTACACCTTC. Translating it yields CASSQARETEANYGYTF.